These 28 T cell receptor beta chains originate from one sample sequenced in a study of blood T cells in healthy people across ages (dated by TCRdb to between 2014 and 2017). Library creation used 5' RACE. Sequenced on an Illumina HiSeq 2500. A second about 6 to 11 cycle PCR used a sample-barcoded 5' primer and a J-beta primer mix. Through fastp at Q25 and MiXCR, TCRdb rebuilt clones from the public reads, retaining in-frame beta chains. A single entry per CDR3 protein holds the most common genes and DNA from its merged rows. For this sample the table gives around 1,500,000 distinct CDR3 sequences, of which roughly 27% were detected only once. 7% to 9% of the sample is held by the ten biggest clonotypes. The sequencing input was blood. Receptors were obtained from a woman between 25 and 40 years old in good health.

This clonotype was found a few times. This chain uses TRBV5-1 with TRBJ2-7, with D perhaps TRBD2 (6 bases). The germline gives CDR1 SGHRS, CDR2 YFSETQ. CDR3 length: 13 amino acids. Trimming removed 5 bases from V and 0 bases from J, with 9 bases in between. The CDR3 here is CASRLATSYEQYF. CDR3 DNA sequence: TGCGCCAGCAGGCTAGCGACCTCCTACGAGCAGTACTTC.

The J gene is TRBJ2-5, the V gene TRBV12-3 or TRBV12-4, with 16 bases lining up with TRBD2. This CDR3 is 18 amino acids long. The ends lost 6 bases at V and 2 bases at J; junction bases unmatched: 9. The CDR3 DNA follows: TGTGCCAGCAGCCGCGGGACTAGCGGGAGGGGGGTACAAGAGACCCAGTACTTC. Protein sequence: CASSRGTSGRGVQETQYF.

The chain recombines TRBV3-1 with TRBJ2-7, with 8 bases fitting TRBD1. V lost 2 bases, J lost 6 bases, and 15 bases stayed unmatched. Germline V gives CDR1 LGHDT, CDR2 YNNKEL (reference sequence). The CDR3 runs to 17 residues. The CDR3: CASSQRGTGAPLSEQYF. Here the CDR3 DNA reads TGTGCCAGCAGCCAAAGGGGGACAGGCGCACCTCTGAGCGAGCAGTACTTC.

This chain connects TRBV5-1 to TRBJ2-1; 11 nucleotides agree with TRBD1. This CDR3 is 17 amino acids long. Germline CDR1 SGHRS, CDR2 YFSETQ. J was trimmed by 6 bases and V by 0 bases; bases with no gene match: 8. The CDR3 here is CASSLGAGTGGINEQFF. CDR3 DNA sequence: TGCGCCAGCAGCTTGGGGGCCGGGACAGGGGGTATCAATGAGCAGTTCTTC.

For the CDR3, the DNA is TGTGCCAGCAGTTCACGTGGGACTAGCGGGAGTTTCGCAGATACGCAGTATTTT. Translation gives CASSSRGTSGSFADTQYF. The V and J genes are TRBV28 and TRBJ2-3, with TRBD2 identical over 14 bases. Germline CDR1 reads MDHEN; CDR2 reads SYDVKM. V shed 4 bases, J shed 4 bases, and the junction held 10 bases outside the gene matches. There are 18 residues in the CDR3.

The gene calls are TRBV12-3 or TRBV12-4 and TRBJ2-1, with 11 bases that match TRBD2. Losses at the gene ends were 6 bases for V and 6 bases for J; bases not matched to a gene: 7. The CDR3 runs 15 residues. CDR3 loop: CASRRGLAASNEQFF. DNA of the CDR3: TGTGCCAGCAGACGGGGACTAGCGGCCTCCAATGAGCAGTTCTTC.

Here the CDR3 reads CASSLSGTSGRQYF. CDR3 sequence (DNA): TGCGCCAGCAGCTTATCCGGGACTAGCGGGAGGCAGTACTTC. V gene TRBV5-1 combines with J gene TRBJ2-5; 15 bases are a match to TRBD2. With 2 bases clipped from V and 11 bases from J, the junction kept 4 bases outside the gene matches. The length of the CDR3 is 14 residues. Germline assignment: CDR1 SGHRS and CDR2 YFSETQ.

A remark on this clonotype: This may stem from a read error, because a much larger clone lies one nucleotide away. The genes are TRBV20-1 and TRBJ1-6; TRBD1 matches 8 bases. V was pared by 0 bases and J by 7 bases, with 5 bases of the junction left unmatched. The CDR3 loop spans 15 amino acids. Germline CDR1 and CDR2: DFQATT and SNEGSKA (reference sequence). The CDR3, as DNA: TGCAGTGCTAGAGATTCAGGGGGCGCGAATTCACCCCTCCACTTT. It yields the protein CSARDSGGANSPLHF.

This clonotype has a single count. The rearrangement joins TRBV20-1 to TRBJ2-7; TRBD2 aligns across 9 bases. With the DNA end fitting TRBJ2-5 better, the J assignment may be wrong. Germline lookup yields CDR1 DFQATT and CDR2 SNEGSKA (reference sequence). This CDR3 region has 18 residues. The DNA of the CDR3 is TGCAGTGCTCCCGTCGATACTAGCGGGTTGAACAGTCGCGAGACCCAGTACTTC. It is translated as CSAPVDTSGLNSRETQYF.

This clonotype was observed a handful of times. The DNA of the CDR3 is TGCAGTGCTTTACAGGGGACGAGCGGCAACACCGGGGAGCTGTTTTTT. Protein product: CSALQGTSGNTGELFF. This rearrangement joins TRBV20-1 to TRBJ2-2; 7 bases are a match to TRBD1. Looked up from germline, CDR1 is DFQATT and CDR2 is SNEGSKA (reference sequence). The CDR3 is 16 residues long. After removal of 5 bases from V and 2 bases from J, the junction contained 11 bases not matched to a gene.

The chain links TRBV7-9 to TRBJ2-7; TRBD1 might be the D (6 bases). Trimming shortened V by 5 bases and J by 6 bases, and 11 bases separated the two germline ends. This CDR3 region has 12 residues. Germline-derived CDR1 and CDR2 are SEHNR and FQNEAQ (reference sequence). In DNA form, the CDR3 reads TGTGCCAGCAGCCCAGGGGAATTCGAGCAGTACTTC. Translation gives CASSPGEFEQYF.

Details on this clonotype: One end of the junction varies from germline; a read error may be responsible. V is TRBV7-8 and J is TRBJ2-7, with 7 positions matching TRBD2. CDR1 SGHVS and CDR2 FQNEAQ come from the germline V gene. This CDR3 region has 16 residues. The CDR3 DNA follows: TGTGCCAGCAGCTTTTCTTCCGCTAGCGGAGTTTACGGGCAGTACTTC. It codes for CASSFSSASGVYGQYF.

This chain uses TRBV18 with TRBJ2-1, with D tentatively TRBD2 (7 bases). Deletions cut 1 base from V and 3 bases from J, with 13 bases between. The CDR3 loop spans 16 amino acids. The germline gives CDR1 KGHSH, CDR2 LQKENI. CDR3 bases: TGTGCCAGCTCACCACTACCGGGGGGCGGCTACAATGAGCAGTTCTTC. This codes for CASSPLPGGGYNEQFF.

This clonotype was counted a few times. J is TRBJ2-7 and V is TRBV4-3; the match to TRBD2 covers 8 bases. This CDR3 contains 15 residues. Germline loops: CDR1 LGHNA, CDR2 YSLEER. The V and J ends lost 0 bases and 2 bases, in that order; junction bases with no gene match: 3. CDR3 sequence (DNA): TGCGCCAGCAGCCAAGAACGGGAGGGGACCTACGAGCAGTACTTC. Translated: CASSQEREGTYEQYF.

This chain links TRBV6-5 with TRBJ2-5, with D tentatively TRBD1 (6 bases). Germline CDR1 MNHEY, CDR2 SVGAGI. The CDR3 contains 15 residues. V was pared by 0 bases and J by 4 bases, with 12 bases between. The CDR3 here is CASSYSMGAGETQYF. CDR3 coding DNA: TGTGCCAGCAGTTACTCGATGGGGGCCGGAGAGACCCAGTACTTC.

Comment on this clonotype: A much bigger clone sits one base away, suggesting this may be a read error. The rearrangement uses TRBV4-1 and TRBJ2-4, with 10 nucleotides matching TRBD1. TRBJ2-7 matches the DNA end more closely, so the J call is doubtful. The CDR3 runs 15 residues. Germline-derived CDR1 and CDR2 are MGHRA and YSYEKL. The CDR3 DNA is TGCGCCAGCGGCCAAGAGGACAGGGGGTTCTACGAGCAGTACTTC. It encodes CASGQEDRGFYEQYF.

This clonotype was detected only a few times. The gene calls are TRBV20-1 and TRBJ2-1; 8 nucleotides match TRBD2. This CDR3 comprises 13 residues. V shed 5 bases, J shed 3 bases, and the junction held 3 bases outside the gene matches. In germline, CDR1 is DFQATT, CDR2 SNEGSKA (reference sequence). In nucleotides, the CDR3 is TGCAGTGCTGGACTAGCTCACTACAATGAGCAGTTCTTC. Translation gives CSAGLAHYNEQFF.

This clonotype occurred a few times. J is TRBJ1-2 and V is TRBV7-9, with unresolved D. Per the germline V gene, CDR1 is SEHNR and CDR2 is FQNEAQ (reference sequence). V was pared by 0 bases and J by 4 bases, with 12 bases between. The CDR3 totals 15 residues. In DNA form, the CDR3 reads TGTGCCAGCAGCTTAGCGGAGGGCCTTCTCTATGGCTACACCTTC. Its protein is CASSLAEGLLYGYTF.

The chain links TRBV29-1 to TRBJ2-3; 9 bases are a match to TRBD1. The V gene's germline CDR1 is SQVTM and CDR2 ANQGSEA. The V gene end was trimmed by 8 bases and the J gene end by 6 bases; junction bases not matched to a gene: 6. CDR3 size: 12 residues. In nucleotides, the CDR3 is TGCAGCCTAGGACAGGGGTCGGATACGCAGTATTTT. Translating gives CSLGQGSDTQYF.

This clonotype showed up many times. This rearrangement joins TRBV10-3 to TRBJ2-7; 9 bases match TRBD2. Germline CDR1 is ENHRY and CDR2 is SYGVKD. This CDR3 is 16 amino acids long. V trimming: 4 bases; J trimming: 2 bases; junction bases outside the gene matches: 9. The CDR3 loop reads CAISGNSGRSAYEQYF. CDR3 coding DNA: TGTGCCATCAGTGGGAATAGCGGGAGAAGCGCCTACGAGCAGTACTTC.

As to this clonotype: A much larger clone differs by one base, so this may be a read error. The V call is TRBV12-3 or TRBV12-4, the J call TRBJ1-2; D is possibly TRBD1 (6 bases). CDR3 length: 14 residues. V was clipped by 6 bases and J by 4 bases, with 15 bases between them. CDR3 sequence (DNA): TGTGCCAGCAGACGCATAGGGGGTGCCTATGGCTACACCTTC. It translates to CASRRIGGAYGYTF.

This clonotype was seen more than once but under ten times. The rearrangement joins TRBV6-5 to TRBJ1-5, with no clear D. V was trimmed by 6 bases and J by 9 bases, leaving 15 bases between them. The CDR3 contains 13 residues. Germline values: CDR1 MNHEY, CDR2 SVGAGI. In nucleotides, the CDR3 is TGTGCCAGCAGACGGCCGGCCGTAGGGCCCCAGCATTTT. Protein sequence: CASRRPAVGPQHF.

A few counts support this clonotype. The chain couples TRBV6-5 to TRBJ1-5, with 7 bases matching TRBD1. The CDR3 sequence is 14 residues long. Trimming removed 8 bases from V and 6 bases from J; junction bases left unmatched: 10. Per the germline V gene, CDR1 is MNHEY and CDR2 is SVGAGI. The CDR3 sequence is CASATTGAVQPQHF. CDR3 DNA sequence: TGTGCCAGCGCCACCACAGGGGCGGTTCAGCCCCAGCATTTT.

This clonotype was picked up a small number of times. The chain couples TRBV15 to TRBJ2-3; 10 bases fit TRBD2. CDR3 length equals 16 residues. Per the germline V gene, CDR1 is LNHNV and CDR2 is YYDKDF (reference sequence). Trimming removed 1 base from V and 6 bases from J; junction bases left unmatched: 7. This CDR3 is CATSRAPSGGEDTQYF. In DNA form, the CDR3 reads TGTGCCACCAGCAGAGCCCCAAGCGGGGGGGAGGATACGCAGTATTTT.

As regards this clonotype: Since a much larger clone is just one base distant, this may be a read error. The chain couples TRBV27 to TRBJ2-1; 7 bases line up with TRBD1. The J call is uncertain, as TRBJ2-7 better fits the DNA end. Per the germline V gene, CDR1 is MNHEY and CDR2 is SMNVEV (reference sequence). This CDR3 has 14 residues. The CDR3 coding sequence is TGTGCCAGCAGTAGAGGGACAGATTACAATGAGCAGTACTTC. It encodes CASSRGTDYNEQYF.

This chain links TRBV12-3 or TRBV12-4 with TRBJ2-1; no definite D call. V was trimmed by 2 bases and J by 10 bases, leaving 6 bases between them. The CDR3 covers 11 residues. CDR3 DNA sequence: TGTGCCAGCAGTTTAAATGGAGAGCAGTTCTTC. Its protein product is CASSLNGEQFF.

The chain uses TRBV6-2 or TRBV6-3 and TRBJ1-1, with D possibly TRBD1 on 5 matching bases. With 8 bases removed from V and 5 bases from J, the gap between germline ends came to 21 bases. Germline CDR1 MNHEY, CDR2 SVGEGT. The CDR3 extends over 15 amino acids. The CDR3 DNA reads as TGTGCCAGCTCACTAGAGGACACCCTGGGGACTGAAGCTTTCTTT. It translates to CASSLEDTLGTEAFF.

The J gene is TRBJ2-5, the V gene TRBV18; the D is unclear. The CDR3 length is 17 residues. Germline values: CDR1 KGHSH, CDR2 LQKENI. V was trimmed by 2 bases and J by 1 base, leaving 17 bases between them. CDR3: CASSPTLPGPAQETQYF. The CDR3 DNA is TGTGCCAGCTCACCAACGTTGCCTGGTCCGGCCCAAGAGACCCAGTACTTC. Full variable domain (rest looked up from reference TRBV18 and TRBJ2-5): NAGVMQNPRHLVRRRGQEARLRCSPMKGHSHVYWYRQLPEEGLKFMVYLQKENIIDESGMPKERFSAEFPKEGPSILRIQQVVRGDSAAYFCASSPTLPGPAQETQYFGPGTRLLVL.